The TCR beta chain described here comes from a study of T cell responses to AZD1222 COVID-19 vaccine. Trimming shortened V by 5 bases and J by 8 bases, and 6 bases separated the two germline ends. The CDR3 has 11 amino acids. Assay used: immunoSEQ multiplex PCR; TCRdb lists only in-frame clones, some missing. Of about 130,000 clones listed, roughly 85% are singletons. The chain couples TRBV12-3 or TRBV12-4 to TRBJ1-4; D is unresolved. The clonotype was recovered from an adult who received the MenACWY meningococcal vaccine as a control. The sample here was peripheral blood, taken 28 days after the second dose of the MenACWY control vaccine. CDR3 loop: CASSLGEKLFF. The CDR3 DNA sequence: TGTGCCAGCAGTCTCGGGGAAAAACTGTTTTTT.